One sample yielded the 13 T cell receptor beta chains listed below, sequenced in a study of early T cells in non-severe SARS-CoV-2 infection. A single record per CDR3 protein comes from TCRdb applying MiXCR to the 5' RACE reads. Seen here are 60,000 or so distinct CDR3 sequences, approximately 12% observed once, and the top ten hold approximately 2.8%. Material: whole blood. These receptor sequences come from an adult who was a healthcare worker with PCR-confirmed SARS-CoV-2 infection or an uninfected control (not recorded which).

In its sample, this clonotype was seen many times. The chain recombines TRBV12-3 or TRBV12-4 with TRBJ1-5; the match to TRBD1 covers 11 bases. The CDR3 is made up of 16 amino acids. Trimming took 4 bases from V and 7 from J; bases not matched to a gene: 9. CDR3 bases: TGTGCCAGCAGTTCGGGAGGGACAGGGGGAAGGCAGCCCCAGCATTTT. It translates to CASSSGGTGGRQPQHF.

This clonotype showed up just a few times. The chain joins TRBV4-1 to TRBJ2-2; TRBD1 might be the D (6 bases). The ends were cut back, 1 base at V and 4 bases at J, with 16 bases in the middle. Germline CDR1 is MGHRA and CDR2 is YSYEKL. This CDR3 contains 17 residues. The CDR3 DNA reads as TGCGCCAGCAGCCAAGTGCTAGGGGGTAGGGGCACCGGGGAGCTGTTTTTT. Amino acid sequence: CASSQVLGGRGTGELFF.

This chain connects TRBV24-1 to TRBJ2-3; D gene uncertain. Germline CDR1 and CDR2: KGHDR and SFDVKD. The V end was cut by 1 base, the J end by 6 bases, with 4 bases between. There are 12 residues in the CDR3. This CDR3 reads CATSDFSDTQYF. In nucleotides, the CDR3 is TGTGCCACCAGTGATTTTTCGGATACGCAGTATTTT.

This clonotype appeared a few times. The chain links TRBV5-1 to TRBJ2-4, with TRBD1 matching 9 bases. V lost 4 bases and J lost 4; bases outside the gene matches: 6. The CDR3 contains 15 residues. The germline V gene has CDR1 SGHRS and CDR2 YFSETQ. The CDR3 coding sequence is TGCGCCAGCAGCCCGAGAGGACAGGGGAAAAACATTCAGTACTTC. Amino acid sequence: CASSPRGQGKNIQYF.

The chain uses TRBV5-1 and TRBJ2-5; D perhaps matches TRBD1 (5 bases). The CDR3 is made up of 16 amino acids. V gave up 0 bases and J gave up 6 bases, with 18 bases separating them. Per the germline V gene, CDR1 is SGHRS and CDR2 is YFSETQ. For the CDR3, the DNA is TGCGCCAGCAGCTTGGCTAAAACATCGACAGAAAAGACCCAGTACTTC. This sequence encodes CASSLAKTSTEKTQYF.

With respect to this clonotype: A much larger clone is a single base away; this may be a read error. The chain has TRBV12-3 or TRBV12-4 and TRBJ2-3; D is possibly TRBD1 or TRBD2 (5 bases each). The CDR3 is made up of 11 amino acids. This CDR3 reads CVSGWGDTQYF. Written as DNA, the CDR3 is TGTGTCAGCGGCTGGGGGGATACGCAGTATTTT.

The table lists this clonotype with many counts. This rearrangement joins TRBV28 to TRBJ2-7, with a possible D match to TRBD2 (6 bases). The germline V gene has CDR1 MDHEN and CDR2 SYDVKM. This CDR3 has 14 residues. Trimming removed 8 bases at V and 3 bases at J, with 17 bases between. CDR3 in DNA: TGTGCCAGCCGTCAAAGTGGCGGGGTCTACGAGCAGTACTTC. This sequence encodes CASRQSGGVYEQYF.

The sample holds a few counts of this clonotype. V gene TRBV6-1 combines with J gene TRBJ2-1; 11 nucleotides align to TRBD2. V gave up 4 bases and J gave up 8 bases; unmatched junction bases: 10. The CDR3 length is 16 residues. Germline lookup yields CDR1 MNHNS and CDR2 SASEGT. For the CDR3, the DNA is TGTGCCAGCAGTGTATTAGCGGGAGGGCTCGGGGATGAGCAGTTCTTC. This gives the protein CASSVLAGGLGDEQFF.

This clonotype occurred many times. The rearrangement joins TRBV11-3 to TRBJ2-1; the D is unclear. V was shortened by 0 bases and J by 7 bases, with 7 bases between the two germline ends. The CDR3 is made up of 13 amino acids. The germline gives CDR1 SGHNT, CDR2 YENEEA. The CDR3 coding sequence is TGTGCCAGCAGCTTAGAAGGCCGGAATGAGCAGTTCTTC. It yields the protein CASSLEGRNEQFF.

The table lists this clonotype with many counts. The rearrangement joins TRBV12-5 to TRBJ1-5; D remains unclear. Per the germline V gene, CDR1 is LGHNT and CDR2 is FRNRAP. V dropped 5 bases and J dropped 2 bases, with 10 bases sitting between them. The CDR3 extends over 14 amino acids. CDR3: CASGPGRRNQPQHF. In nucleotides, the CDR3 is TGTGCTAGTGGTCCTGGTAGGCGCAATCAGCCCCAGCATTTT.

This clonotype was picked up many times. CDR3 region: CASSLYPPTGNTEAFF. The DNA for the CDR3 is TGTGCCAGCAGTTTATACCCCCCGACAGGGAACACTGAAGCTTTCTTT. This rearrangement joins TRBV27 to TRBJ1-1; tentatively, D is TRBD1 (6 bases). Germline CDR1 reads MNHEY; CDR2 reads SMNVEV (reference sequence). V dropped 1 base and J dropped 1 base, with 13 bases sitting between them. This CDR3 has 16 residues.

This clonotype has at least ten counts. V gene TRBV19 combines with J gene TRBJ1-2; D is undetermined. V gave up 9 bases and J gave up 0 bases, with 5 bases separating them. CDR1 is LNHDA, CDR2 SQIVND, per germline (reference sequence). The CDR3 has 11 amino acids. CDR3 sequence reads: CARDPNYGYTF. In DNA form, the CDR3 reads TGTGCCAGAGACCCTAACTATGGCTACACCTTC.

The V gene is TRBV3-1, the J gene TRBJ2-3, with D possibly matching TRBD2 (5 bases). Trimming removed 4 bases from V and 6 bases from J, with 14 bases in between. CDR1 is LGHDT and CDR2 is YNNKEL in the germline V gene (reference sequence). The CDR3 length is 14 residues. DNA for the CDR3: TGTGCCAGCAGCCTTGACCCGCGGGTGGATACGCAGTATTTT. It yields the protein CASSLDPRVDTQYF.